The next 19 T cell receptor beta chains were all read from a single sample in a study of regulatory T cells in long-lasting Graves disease (dated by TCRdb to 2020 to 2023). The time point label here, explained by the study, means: newly diagnosed GD, antithyroid drugs for less than 3 months. RNA was extracted from PBMCs in TRIzol for both TCR sequencing and RNA sequencing. Library creation used multiplex PCR. Sequencing took place on an Illumina HiSeq 4000. TCR beta libraries were built with iRepertoire HTBI primers and Arm-PCR amplification of CDR3 regions. TCRdb reworked the public reads: Q25 trimming with fastp, MiXCR clone assembly, productive beta chains retained. Every CDR3 protein is listed once, alongside the most common genes and DNA of its rows. Present in this sample are 350,000 to 450,000 distinct CDR3 sequences, over 14% of which were seen just once. The ten biggest clones cover about 8% of the sample.

The same specimen was also included in a second study, on T cells in Graves' hyperthyroidism and ophthalmopathy.

The source material was peripheral blood mononuclear cells (PBMCs), sampled at new diagnosis, from a patient treated with antithyroid drugs. Receptors were obtained from a woman between 40 and 55 years old with Graves disease. Donor details come from another sample of the same person, matched by shared clones.

The chain is built from TRBV6-2 or TRBV6-3 and TRBJ2-6; D is undetermined. Trimming left V 0 bases short and J 2 bases short, with 8 bases between. CDR3 size: 16 residues. CDR1 and CDR2 (germline): MNHEY, SVGEGT. For the CDR3, the DNA is TGTGCCAGCAGTTACTCGAGAAGCACTGGGGCCAACGTCCTGACTTTC. It codes for CASSYSRSTGANVLTF.

This clonotype was picked up a small number of times. The chain links TRBV12-5 to TRBJ2-3; D is unclear. This CDR3 is 16 amino acids long. In germline, CDR1 is LGHNT, CDR2 FRNRAP. Between the trimmed V and J ends, which lost 0 bases and 3 bases, there was a span of 13 bases. CDR3 bases: TGTGCTAGTGGTTTGGTACTTGGGGTGGTGACAGATACGCAGTATTTT. Encoded protein: CASGLVLGVVTDTQYF.

This clonotype occurred many times. The gene calls are TRBV25-1 and TRBJ1-3; unclear D gene. This CDR3 spans 14 amino acids. Germline lookup yields CDR1 MGHDK and CDR2 SYGVNS. Trimming stripped 8 bases from V and 0 bases from J, with 11 bases between. The CDR3 sequence: CASQDPSSGNTIYF. As DNA, the CDR3 is TGTGCCAGCCAGGACCCTAGCTCTGGAAACACCATATATTTT.

J is TRBJ2-7 and V is TRBV5-1; 10 bases align to TRBD2. The CDR3 runs to 15 residues. Germline lookup yields CDR1 SGHRS and CDR2 YFSETQ. V lost 4 bases and J lost 2; bases outside the gene matches: 6. The CDR3 nucleotides are TGCGCCAGCAGCCCGGGGACTAGCGCTACCTACGAGCAGTACTTC. Translated: CASSPGTSATYEQYF.

A word on this clonotype: This sequence is one base from a far larger clone and is likely a read error. The CDR3 is CASSFSGTGNTIYF. The DNA for the CDR3 is TGTGCCAGCAGTTTCTCGGGGACTGGAAACACCATATATTTT. The V gene is TRBV28, the J gene TRBJ1-3; D gene uncertain. V lost 3 bases to trimming and J lost 2 bases, with 8 bases between them. The CDR3 contains 14 residues. Germline V gene data show CDR1 as MDHEN and CDR2 as SYDVKM.

This clonotype came up a few times. The chain joins TRBV20-1 to TRBJ2-1; 8 positions match TRBD2. The J segment lost 2 bases and the V segment lost 0 bases, leaving 9 bases of the junction unmatched. CDR3 length: 17 amino acids. Germline assignment: CDR1 DFQATT and CDR2 SNEGSKA (reference sequence). The CDR3 is CSARDRLAGPAYNEQFF. The CDR3 DNA reads as TGCAGTGCTAGAGATCGGCTAGCGGGCCCCGCCTACAATGAGCAGTTCTTC.

Notes on this clonotype: It may be a read error: a sequence one base away is much more abundant. The chain links TRBV12-3 or TRBV12-4 to TRBJ2-3, with 12 positions matching TRBD2. The CDR3 is 16 residues long. DNA of the CDR3: TGTGCCAGCACCGAAGATCGACTAGCGGGAGAAGATACGCACTATTTT. Residues: CASTEDRLAGEDTHYF.

This clonotype was picked up many times. This chain connects TRBV27 to TRBJ2-5, with D tentatively TRBD1 (5 bases). Trimming took off 5 bases at V and 2 bases at J, with 15 bases between the two ends. This CDR3 has 15 residues. The germline CDR1 and CDR2 sequences are MNHEY and SMNVEV (reference sequence). Here the CDR3 reads CASSRYEDTQETQYF. The CDR3 DNA is TGTGCCAGCAGTCGCTATGAGGACACACAAGAGACCCAGTACTTC.

The chain is built from TRBV28 and TRBJ2-7; D gene ambiguous. Trimming cost V 4 bases and J 2 bases, with 12 bases left between them. Per the germline V gene, CDR1 is MDHEN and CDR2 is SYDVKM. There are 14 residues in the CDR3. CDR3 DNA: TGTGCCAGCAGTTCGCCCGGGTGGGCCTACGAGCAGTACTTC. Residues: CASSSPGWAYEQYF.

This clonotype was recorded once. The chain carries TRBV28 and TRBJ2-2, with TRBD1 as a possible D gene (6 bases). Germline CDR1 MDHEN, CDR2 SYDVKM. The CDR3 contains 16 residues. The V end was cut by 6 bases, the J end by 1 base, with 15 bases between. For the CDR3, the DNA is TGTGCCAGCAGCTTAGAGCAGGGGCTGAACACCGGGGAGCTGTTTTTT. It codes for CASSLEQGLNTGELFF.

This clonotype occurred many times. The chain has TRBV12-3 or TRBV12-4 and TRBJ1-2; 8 bases fit TRBD1. The V and J ends lost 6 bases and 9 bases, in that order; junction bases with no gene match: 6. There are 12 residues in the CDR3. DNA of the CDR3: TGTGCCAGCAGACGATACAGGGGGAGCTACACCTTC. Residues: CASRRYRGSYTF.

This clonotype was detected ten times or more. The chain joins TRBV10-2 to TRBJ2-1, with 7 bases aligning to TRBD2. This CDR3 contains 18 residues. J gave up 0 bases and V 1 base, and 9 bases lay outside the gene matches. From germline, CDR1 is WSHSY and CDR2 SAAADI. The CDR3 here is CASSEYTRTRSSYNEQFF. CDR3 nucleotides: TGCGCCAGCAGTGAGTATACCCGGACTAGAAGCTCCTACAATGAGCAGTTCTTC.

In its sample, this clonotype was seen many times. The chain has TRBV27 and TRBJ2-7, with D unresolved. The CDR3 contains 14 residues. V lost 3 bases to trimming and J lost 1 base, with 10 bases between them. CDR1 and CDR2 from the germline V gene are MNHEY and SMNVEV (reference sequence). The CDR3 DNA reads as TGTGCCAGCAGTTTTTTGTCTGATTCCTACGAGCAGTACTTC. This encodes CASSFLSDSYEQYF.

Only a few counts were recorded for this clonotype. The chain combines TRBV19 with TRBJ1-6; TRBD1 matches 8 bases. The germline CDR1 and CDR2 sequences are LNHDA and SQIVND (reference sequence). This CDR3 is 18 amino acids long. Germline trimming cut 5 bases from V and 7 bases from J; bases unmatched to any gene: 16. The CDR3 nucleotides read TGTGCCAGTAGTGCCGAAGCCCAGGAACAGGGGGGGAATTCACCCCTCCACTTT. This codes for CASSAEAQEQGGNSPLHF.

This clonotype has just one count. The V gene is TRBV14, the J gene TRBJ2-1, with TRBD2 identical over 7 bases. Germline-derived CDR1 and CDR2 are SGHDN and FVKESK. V gave up 0 bases and J gave up 3 bases; unmatched junction bases: 5. The CDR3 is made up of 16 amino acids. CDR3 residues: CASSQDFTSDYNEQFF. Here the CDR3 DNA reads TGTGCCAGCAGCCAAGATTTTACTAGCGACTACAATGAGCAGTTCTTC. Variable domain in full (rest from reference TRBV14 and TRBJ2-1): EAGVTQFPSHSVIEKGQTVTLRCDPISGHDNLYWYRRVMGKEIKFLLHFVKESKQDESGMPNNRFLAERTGGTYSTLKVQPAELEDSGVYFCASSQDFTSDYNEQFFGPGTRLTVL.

Regarding this clonotype: This clone may be a read error of a much larger clone one base away. The CDR3 sequence is CANSLMRTGDTQYF. In DNA form, the CDR3 reads TGTGCCAACAGCTTAATGAGGACTGGCGATACGCAGTATTTT. The rearrangement uses TRBV11-3 and TRBJ2-3; maybe TRBD2 (5 bases). The germline CDR1 and CDR2 sequences are SGHNT and YENEEA. The CDR3 is 14 residues long.

This clonotype has at least ten counts. The gene calls are TRBV11-2 and TRBJ2-7; D not certain. Per germline, CDR1 SGHAT and CDR2 FQNNGV. Trimming pared 0 bases from V and 6 bases from J, leaving 6 bases between. The CDR3 is 12 amino acids. CDR3 nucleotides: TGTGCCAGCAGCTTAGATCTCCCCGAGCAGTACTTC. It encodes CASSLDLPEQYF.

This rearrangement joins TRBV29-1 to TRBJ2-5, with TRBD2 as a possible D gene (6 bases). Trimming pared 3 bases from V and 5 bases from J, leaving 13 bases between. The CDR3 spans 13 residues. CDR1 SQVTM and CDR2 ANQGSEA come from the germline V gene. CDR3 sequence (DNA): TGCAGCGTTGACGAGCTAGCGATGGAGACCCAGTACTTC. Translated: CSVDELAMETQYF.

This clonotype was observed at least ten times. This sequence joins TRBV20-1 and TRBJ2-5; tentatively, D is TRBD1 (5 bases). This CDR3 has 15 amino acids. The germline V gene encodes CDR1 DFQATT and CDR2 SNEGSKA (reference sequence). With 0 bases removed from V and 5 bases from J, the gap between germline ends came to 16 bases. DNA of the CDR3: TGCAGTGCTAGAGACAACAGGATCTGGCGGGAGACCCAGTACTTC. The encoded protein is CSARDNRIWRETQYF.